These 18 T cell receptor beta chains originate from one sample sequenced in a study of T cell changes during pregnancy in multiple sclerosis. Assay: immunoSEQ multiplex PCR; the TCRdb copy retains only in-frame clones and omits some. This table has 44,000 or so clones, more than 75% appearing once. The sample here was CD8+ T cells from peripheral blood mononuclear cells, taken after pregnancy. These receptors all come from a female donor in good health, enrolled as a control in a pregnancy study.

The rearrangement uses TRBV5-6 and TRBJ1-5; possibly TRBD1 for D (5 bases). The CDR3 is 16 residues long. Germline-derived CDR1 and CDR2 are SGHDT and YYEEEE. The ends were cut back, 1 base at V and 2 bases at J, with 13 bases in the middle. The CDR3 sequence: CASSLLGGWGNQPQHF. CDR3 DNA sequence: TGTGCCAGCAGCTTGTTGGGGGGATGGGGCAATCAGCCCCAGCATTTT.

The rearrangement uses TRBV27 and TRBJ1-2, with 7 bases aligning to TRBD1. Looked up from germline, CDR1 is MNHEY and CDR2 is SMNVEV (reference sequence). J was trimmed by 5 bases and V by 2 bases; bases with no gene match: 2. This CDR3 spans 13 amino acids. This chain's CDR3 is CASSLGRGYGYTF. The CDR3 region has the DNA TGTGCCAGCAGTTTAGGCAGGGGGTATGGCTACACCTTC.

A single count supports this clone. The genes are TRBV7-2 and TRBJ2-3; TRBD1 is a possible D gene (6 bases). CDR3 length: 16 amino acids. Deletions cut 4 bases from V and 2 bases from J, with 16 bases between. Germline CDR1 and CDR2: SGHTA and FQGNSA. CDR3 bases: TGTGCCAGCAGCTCGGGACCAAACAGGGCCACAGATACGCAGTATTTT. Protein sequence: CASSSGPNRATDTQYF.

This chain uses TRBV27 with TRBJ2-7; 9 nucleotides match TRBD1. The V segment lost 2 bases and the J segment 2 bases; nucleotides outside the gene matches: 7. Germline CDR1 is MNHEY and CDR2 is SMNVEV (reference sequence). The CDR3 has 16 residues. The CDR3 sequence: CASSLAGTGNTYEQYF. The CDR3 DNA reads TGTGCCAGCAGTTTAGCCGGGACAGGGAATACCTACGAGCAGTACTTC.

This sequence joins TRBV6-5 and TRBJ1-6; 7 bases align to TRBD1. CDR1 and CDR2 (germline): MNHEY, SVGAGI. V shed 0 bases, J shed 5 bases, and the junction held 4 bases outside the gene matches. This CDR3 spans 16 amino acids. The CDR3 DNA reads TGTGCCAGCAGTTACTCACCGGGACAGCATAATTCACCCCTCCACTTT. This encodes CASSYSPGQHNSPLHF.

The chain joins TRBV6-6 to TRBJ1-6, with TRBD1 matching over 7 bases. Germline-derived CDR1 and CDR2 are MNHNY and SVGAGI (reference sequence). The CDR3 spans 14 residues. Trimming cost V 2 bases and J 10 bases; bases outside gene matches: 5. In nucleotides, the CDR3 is TGTGCCAGCAGTTACAGGGGGCGCAGGTCACCCCTCCACTTT. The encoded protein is CASSYRGRRSPLHF.

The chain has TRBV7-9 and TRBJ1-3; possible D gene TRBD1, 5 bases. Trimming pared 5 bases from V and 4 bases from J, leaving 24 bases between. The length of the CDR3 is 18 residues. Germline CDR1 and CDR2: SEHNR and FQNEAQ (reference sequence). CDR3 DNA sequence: TGTGCCAGCAGCCCCGACAGAATATACTCTCTGTTAGGAAACACCATATATTTT. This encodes CASSPDRIYSLLGNTIYF.

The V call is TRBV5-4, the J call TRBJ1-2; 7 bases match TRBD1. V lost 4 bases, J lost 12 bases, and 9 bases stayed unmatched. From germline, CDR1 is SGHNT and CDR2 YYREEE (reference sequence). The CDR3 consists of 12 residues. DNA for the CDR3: TGTGCCAGCAGCAAATTGACAGGGTTCGACACCTTC. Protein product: CASSKLTGFDTF.

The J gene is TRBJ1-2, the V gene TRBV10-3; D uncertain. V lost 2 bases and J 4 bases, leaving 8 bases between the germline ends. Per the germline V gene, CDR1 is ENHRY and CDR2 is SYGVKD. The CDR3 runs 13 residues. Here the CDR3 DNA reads TGTGCCATCAGTGAGGGGGAGAGCTATGGCTACACCTTC. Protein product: CAISEGESYGYTF.

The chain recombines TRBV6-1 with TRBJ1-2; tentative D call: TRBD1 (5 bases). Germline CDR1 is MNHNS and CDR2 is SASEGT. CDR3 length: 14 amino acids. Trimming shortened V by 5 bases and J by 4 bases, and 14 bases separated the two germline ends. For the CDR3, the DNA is TGTGCCAGCAGTCCGGGACTGAACTTCTATGGCTACACCTTC. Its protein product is CASSPGLNFYGYTF.

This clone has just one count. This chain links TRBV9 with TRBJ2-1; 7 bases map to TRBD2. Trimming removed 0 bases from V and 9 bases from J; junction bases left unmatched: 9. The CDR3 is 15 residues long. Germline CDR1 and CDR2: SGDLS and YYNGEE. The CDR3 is CASSVEGTTLVEQFF. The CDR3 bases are TGTGCCAGCAGCGTAGAGGGGACTACGCTCGTTGAGCAGTTCTTC. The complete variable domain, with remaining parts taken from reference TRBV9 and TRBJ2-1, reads DSGVTQTPKHLITATGQRVTLRCSPRSGDLSVYWYQQSLDQGLQFLIQYYNGEERAKGNILERFSAQQFPDLHSELNLSSLELGDSALYFCASSVEGTTLVEQFFGPGTRLTVL.

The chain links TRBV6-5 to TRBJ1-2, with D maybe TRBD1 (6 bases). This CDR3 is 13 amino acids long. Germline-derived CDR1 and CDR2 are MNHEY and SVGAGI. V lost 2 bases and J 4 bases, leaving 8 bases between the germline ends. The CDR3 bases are TGTGCCAGCAGTTACGGACAGTCCTATGGCTACACCTTC. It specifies CASSYGQSYGYTF.

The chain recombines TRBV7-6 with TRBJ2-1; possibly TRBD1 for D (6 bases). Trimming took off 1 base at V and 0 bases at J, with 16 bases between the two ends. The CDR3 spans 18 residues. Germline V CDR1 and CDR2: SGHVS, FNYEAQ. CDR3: CASSLVAGAPSSYNEQFF. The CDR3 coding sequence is TGTGCCAGCAGCTTAGTTGCAGGGGCACCCAGCTCCTACAATGAGCAGTTCTTC.

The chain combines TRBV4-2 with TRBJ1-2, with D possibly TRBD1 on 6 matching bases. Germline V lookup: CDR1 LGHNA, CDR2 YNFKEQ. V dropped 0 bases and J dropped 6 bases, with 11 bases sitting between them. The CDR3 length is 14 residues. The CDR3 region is CASSQDRGANGYTF. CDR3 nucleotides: TGTGCCAGCAGCCAAGATCGGGGGGCGAATGGCTACACCTTC.

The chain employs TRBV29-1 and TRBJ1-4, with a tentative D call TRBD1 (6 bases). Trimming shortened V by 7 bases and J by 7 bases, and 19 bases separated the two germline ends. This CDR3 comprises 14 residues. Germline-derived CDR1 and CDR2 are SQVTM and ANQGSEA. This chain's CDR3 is CSAIGGGLVEKLFF. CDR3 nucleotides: TGCAGCGCTATAGGCGGGGGGCTTGTTGAAAAACTGTTTTTT.

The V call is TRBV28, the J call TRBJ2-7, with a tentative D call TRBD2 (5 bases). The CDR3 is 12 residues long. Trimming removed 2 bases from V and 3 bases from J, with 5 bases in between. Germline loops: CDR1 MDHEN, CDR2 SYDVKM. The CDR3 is CASSLEGYEQYF. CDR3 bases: TGTGCCAGCAGTTTAGAGGGCTACGAGCAGTACTTC.

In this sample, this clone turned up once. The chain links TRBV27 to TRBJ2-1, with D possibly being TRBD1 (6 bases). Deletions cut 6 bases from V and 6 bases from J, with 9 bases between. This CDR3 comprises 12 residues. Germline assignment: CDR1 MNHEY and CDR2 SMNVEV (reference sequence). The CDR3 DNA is TGTGCCAGCAGCCCAGGGGTCAATGAGCAGTTCTTC. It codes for CASSPGVNEQFF.

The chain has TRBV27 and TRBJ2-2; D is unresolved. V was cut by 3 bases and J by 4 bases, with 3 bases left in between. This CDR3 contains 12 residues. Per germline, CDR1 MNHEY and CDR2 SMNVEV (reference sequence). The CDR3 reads CASSFGTGELFF. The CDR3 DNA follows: TGTGCCAGCAGTTTCGGCACCGGGGAGCTGTTTTTT.